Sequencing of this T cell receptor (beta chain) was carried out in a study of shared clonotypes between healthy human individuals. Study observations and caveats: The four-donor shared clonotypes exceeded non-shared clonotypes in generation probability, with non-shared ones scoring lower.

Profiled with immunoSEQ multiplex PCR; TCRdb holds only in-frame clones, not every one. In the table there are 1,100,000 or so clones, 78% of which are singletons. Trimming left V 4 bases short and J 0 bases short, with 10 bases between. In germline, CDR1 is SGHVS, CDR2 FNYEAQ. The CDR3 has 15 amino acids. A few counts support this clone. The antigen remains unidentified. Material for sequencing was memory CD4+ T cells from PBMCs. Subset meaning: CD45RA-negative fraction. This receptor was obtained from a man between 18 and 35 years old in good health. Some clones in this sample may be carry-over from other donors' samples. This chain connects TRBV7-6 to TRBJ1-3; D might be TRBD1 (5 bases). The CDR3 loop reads CASSWGRNSGNTIYF. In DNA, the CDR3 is TGTGCCAGCAGCTGGGGCAGGAACTCTGGAAACACCATATATTTT.